One sample yielded the 14 T cell receptor beta chains listed below, sequenced in a study of T cell clonality in common variable immunodeficiency. The method was immunoSEQ multiplex PCR; TCRdb's version includes in-frame clones alone and lacks a portion of them. This sample comprises 35,000 to 55,000 clones, none seen once only. The source material was peripheral blood mononuclear cells. Receptor source: a person aged 18 to 75 in good health.

This clone was seen repeatedly, ten times or more. The read stops 3 residues short of the end of the CDR3; the missing end is completed from the germline J gene. The chain combines TRBV7-6 with TRBJ2-2; 11 nucleotides line up with TRBD1. This CDR3 is 15 amino acids long. Germline values: CDR1 SGHVS, CDR2 FNYEAQ. V was clipped by 3 bases and J by 6 bases; unmatched bases: 3. CDR3 DNA (partial): TGTGCCAGCAGCTTGGGACAGGGGGGTTCCGGGGAG. This gives the protein CASSLGQGGSGE. Given in full, the CDR3 is CASSLGQGGSGELFF.

This clone was observed many times. CDR3 amino acids: CASSPTGYEQYF. The CDR3 DNA, read in part, is TGTGCCAGCTCACCAACGGGTTACGAG. This chain connects TRBV18 to TRBJ2-7; D gene unclear. The sequence runs out 3 residues before the end of the CDR3; the remainder is reconstructed from the germline J gene. This CDR3 is built from 12 residues. CDR1 is KGHSH and CDR2 is LQKENI in the germline V gene. Deletions cut 2 bases from V and 4 bases from J, with 6 bases between. Complete variable domain (other parts from reference TRBV18 and TRBJ2-7): NAGVMQNPRHLVRRRGQEARLRCSPMKGHSHVYWYRQLPEEGLKFMVYLQKENIIDESGMPKERFSAEFPKEGPSILRIQQVVRGDSAAYFCASSPTGYEQYFGPGTRLTVT.

This clone has more than one count but fewer than ten. One junction end does not reproduce the germline sequence, and a read error may be involved. The CDR3 extends 3 residues past the end of the read, so its final part is completed from the germline J gene. The chain joins TRBV7-2 to TRBJ2-3, with TRBD1 as a possible D gene (5 bases). The CDR3 loop spans 14 amino acids. Looked up from germline, CDR1 is SGHTA and CDR2 is FQGNSA. Here the CDR3 reads CASTASRGTGTQYF. The CDR3 bases that were read are TGTGCCAGCACTGCCTCGAGAGGAACAGGTACG.

This clone has ten or more counts. The CDR3 end falls 3 residues outside the read, so it is completed with the germline J gene. V is TRBV6-2 or TRBV6-3 and J is TRBJ2-7, with D tentatively TRBD1 (5 bases). The CDR3 length is 14 residues. Trimming removed 4 bases from V and 2 bases from J, with 12 bases in between. Germline V gene sequence: CDR1 MNHEY, CDR2 SVGEGT. CDR3 DNA, as far as it was read: TGTGCCAGCAGTTCCCGACAGTTAACCTACGAG. Protein sequence: CASSSRQLTYE. The full CDR3 protein is CASSSRQLTYEQYF.

This clone was observed many times. The read gets to within 3 residues of the CDR3 end, and the germline J gene fills in the rest. The rearrangement uses TRBV13 and TRBJ2-5; 11 positions agree with TRBD2. The CDR3 is made up of 16 amino acids. Trimming removed 5 bases from V and 5 bases from J; junction bases left unmatched: 10. Germline CDR1 PRHDT, CDR2 FYEKMQ (reference sequence). The CDR3 bases that were read are TGTGCCAGCAGCCCCACCCAACTAGCGGGGGTGGAGACC. Its protein product is CASSPTQLAGVET. The whole CDR3 is CASSPTQLAGVETQYF.

At least ten counts were recorded for this clone. The read gets to within 3 residues of the CDR3 end, and the germline J gene fills in the rest. The chain couples TRBV7-9 to TRBJ1-2; D gene unclear. This CDR3 comprises 14 residues. Germline V gene lookup returns CDR1 SEHNR and CDR2 FQNEAQ (reference sequence). Trimming took off 4 bases at V and 1 base at J, with 10 bases between the two ends. CDR3 sequence reads: CASSYTDLNYGYTF. CDR3 bases read: TGTGCCAGCAGCTACACAGATCTTAACTATGGC.

This clone was counted many times. The CDR3 goes on 3 residues after the read ends, and that part is filled in from the germline J gene. The chain combines TRBV7-9 with TRBJ1-2; D call uncertain. CDR3 length: 15 residues. The V end was cut by 2 bases, the J end by 0 bases, with 10 bases between. Germline V gives CDR1 SEHNR, CDR2 FQNEAQ (reference sequence). Partial CDR3 DNA: TGTGCCAGCAGCTTAATGACAACTTCTAACTATGGC. Encoded protein: CASSLMTTSNYG. The entire CDR3 reads CASSLMTTSNYGYTF.

Ten or more counts support this clone. The read finishes 3 residues shy of the CDR3 end, and the germline J gene is used to complete it. V and J are TRBV10-1 and TRBJ2-1, with a weak D call TRBD2 (6 bases). The CDR3 is 15 residues long. Trimming stripped 3 bases from V and 7 bases from J, with 16 bases between. The germline CDR1 and CDR2 sequences are WNHNN and SYGVQD (reference sequence). The CDR3 DNA, read in part, is TGCGCCAGCAGTGATGGAGTAGCGGAATCGAATGAG. This gives the protein CASSDGVAESNE. The CDR3 in full is CASSDGVAESNEQFF.

This clone was picked up many times. The observed sequence ends 3 residues before the CDR3 terminus, with the missing tail filled in from the germline J gene. V and J are TRBV5-1 and TRBJ1-4; D is unclear. There are 14 residues in the CDR3. Trimming removed 5 bases at V and 7 bases at J, with 15 bases between. Germline assignment: CDR1 SGHRS and CDR2 YFSETQ. The CDR3 here is CASSSGRSSEKLFF. The sequenced part of the CDR3 DNA is TGCGCCAGCAGTTCGGGGAGATCAAGTGAAAAA.

This clone has a count of ten or more. Sequencing ends 3 residues short of the CDR3 end; the germline J gene provides the rest. The rearrangement uses TRBV3-1 (or the pseudogene TRBV3-2) and TRBJ1-6, with TRBD1 identical over 8 bases. The CDR3 consists of 15 residues. Germline assignment: CDR1 LGHDT and CDR2 YNNKEL (reference sequence). Trimming cost V 1 base and J 8 bases; bases outside gene matches: 4. CDR3 in amino acids: CASSQGQGAYSPLHF. The sequenced CDR3 bases are TGTGCCAGCAGCCAAGGCCAGGGGGCTTATTCACCC.

This clone was counted many times. The DNA read from the CDR3 is TGCAGTGCTAGTCCTTTTACAGGGGACACTGGCACAGATACG. Protein sequence: CSASPFTGDTGTDT. The whole CDR3 region reads CSASPFTGDTGTDTQYF. This rearrangement joins TRBV20-1 to TRBJ2-3, with 7 bases aligning to TRBD1. The DNA ends 3 residues before the CDR3 does, and the rest of the CDR3 is filled in from the germline J gene. Germline CDR1 and CDR2: DFQATT and SNEGSKA (reference sequence). CDR3 size: 17 residues. The junction had 13 bases not matched to a gene; V was cut back by 3 bases and J by 1 base.

In its sample, this clone was seen many times. The missing CDR3 end, 3 residues past where the read stops, is filled in from the germline J gene. This chain uses TRBV13 with TRBJ2-7; 9 bases line up with TRBD1. Germline loops: CDR1 PRHDT, CDR2 FYEKMQ (reference sequence). V lost 5 bases and J lost 0; bases outside the gene matches: 5. The CDR3 extends over 15 amino acids. The CDR3 region is CASSAQGASSYEQYF. CDR3 DNA, as far as it was read: TGTGCCAGCAGCGCACAGGGGGCCAGCTCCTACGAG. Combining the CDR3 with reference TRBV13 and TRBJ2-7 gives the whole variable domain AAGVIQSPRHLIKEKRETATLKCYPIPRHDTVYWYQQGPGQDPQFLISFYEKMQSDKGSIPDRFSAQQFSDYHSELNMSSLELGDSALYFCASSAQGASSYEQYFGPGTRLTVT.

The table lists this clone with many counts. The read stops 3 residues short of the end of the CDR3; the missing end is completed from the germline J gene. The rearrangement links TRBV2 to TRBJ2-5; 12 bases agree with TRBD1. This CDR3 comprises 15 residues. Germline V CDR1 and CDR2: SNHLY, FYNNEI. The V segment lost 6 bases and the J segment 5 bases; nucleotides outside the gene matches: 7. The part of the CDR3 DNA that was read is TGTGCCAGCAGGGGAGGGACAGGGGGCATGGAGACC. Translation: CASRGGTGGMET. In full, the CDR3 is CASRGGTGGMETQYF.

This clone was seen repeatedly, ten times or more. The DNA ends 3 residues before the CDR3 does, and the rest of the CDR3 is filled in from the germline J gene. The J gene is TRBJ1-1, the V gene TRBV2; TRBD1 aligns across 9 bases. With 8 bases clipped from V and 4 bases from J, the junction kept 8 bases outside the gene matches. The CDR3 covers 14 residues. Per the germline V gene, CDR1 is SNHLY and CDR2 is FYNNEI. CDR3 residues: CASGTGGSGTEAFF. The DNA read from the CDR3 is TGTGCCAGCGGAACAGGGGGCTCCGGCACTGAA.